This note documents a single T cell receptor (beta chain) sequence. The antigen this receptor binds is unknown. It has no much larger one-base neighbor in the sample; base qualities were not kept. The source of the sample is a study of T-cell memory formation after mild COVID-19 listed by TCRdb under 2021. Regarding the complete study: TCR sequence clusters from the two donors were largely donor specific. Longitudinal TCRalpha and TCRbeta repertoire sequencing tracked T-cell clones expanding and contracting after mild COVID-19 in a couple of donors. The cohort was made up of two young adult volunteers, one female and one male, who were previously healthy. Overall study results and their limits: The second-wave clones that peaked on day 37 were not confirmed to be SARS-CoV-2 specific. Balanced CD4/CD8 phenotypes were observed for clones contracting from day 15 to 85, whereas a bias towards CD4+ was observed for a second wave of clones expanding from day 15 to 37. Contracting CD4+ clones appeared mostly in the CM and EM memory subsets, whereas CD8+ clones were enriched in EMRA. Some responding clones were detected in pre-infection memory, suggesting pre-existing cross-reactive memory T cells joined the SARS-CoV-2 response. The study included only a couple of mild cases, and larger cohorts that include severe cases with pre-infection samples were judged to be necessary.

Ficoll-Paque density gradient centrifugation was used to isolate PBMCs. Sequenced using an Illumina NovaSeq 6000. TCRalpha and TCRbeta cDNA libraries were constructed by 5'RACE with constant-segment primers, with sample barcodes and unique molecular identifiers being introduced. Trizol reagent was used to extract RNA from every sample. Library amplification was performed in two PCR steps, and a second sample barcode and Illumina TruSeq adapters were introduced in the second step. Sequencing of the libraries was done on an Illumina NovaSeq, producing 2 x 150 bp paired-end reads. The published analysis was carried out like this. The reads were demultiplexed and collapsed into UMI-guided consensus sequences using migec v1.2.7. Using mixcr v2.1.11, the UMI consensuses were aligned to TRA and TRB V and J templates and assembled into clonotypes. Expanded or contracted clonotypes were those called significant by both edgeR and NoisET, with noise models trained on biological replicates. For edgeR calls, a false discovery rate-adjusted p below 0.01 and a log2 fold-change threshold of 1 were applied. PCA with hierarchical clustering of max-normalized trajectories of the 1000 most abundant clonotypes was used as exploratory dynamics analysis. Separately sequenced CD4+ and CD8+ repertoires were used to assign the CD4 or CD8 phenotype of responding clones. TCRdb itself trimmed the public reads at Q25 with fastp, ran MiXCR and retained productive beta chains. Each record represents a unique CDR3 protein, reported with the most common genes and DNA among its rows. Here the V and J calls rest on TCRdb's processing, not on the authors' analysis. This sample lists about 110,000 distinct CDR3 sequences; roughly 19% were detected once. The top ten hold 5% to 7% of the sample.

The CDR3, from cysteine to phenylalanine, totals 14 residues. Left in the record is the CDR3 DNA by itself, 42 bases read in frame from the first base. CDR1 DFQATT and CDR2 SNEGSKA were looked up in the germline V gene (reference sequence). Ends trimmed: V by 1 base, J by 7 bases; bases unmatched to a gene: 5. The rearranged chain carries TRBV20-1 and TRBJ1-5, with 9 junctional bases fitting TRBD1. The material sequenced was PBMCs or a T cell subset sorted from them (not recorded which). The receptor's source is a man between 18 and 35 years old who had mild COVID-19 (a few samples of this study predate the infection). The sample titles of this study are shuffled in the database, so cell type and time point are left out; the donor was told from shared clones. The encoded CDR3 is CSARGDRVGQPQHF. DNA sequence: TGCAGTGCTAGAGGGGACAGGGTTGGACAGCCCCAGCATTTT.